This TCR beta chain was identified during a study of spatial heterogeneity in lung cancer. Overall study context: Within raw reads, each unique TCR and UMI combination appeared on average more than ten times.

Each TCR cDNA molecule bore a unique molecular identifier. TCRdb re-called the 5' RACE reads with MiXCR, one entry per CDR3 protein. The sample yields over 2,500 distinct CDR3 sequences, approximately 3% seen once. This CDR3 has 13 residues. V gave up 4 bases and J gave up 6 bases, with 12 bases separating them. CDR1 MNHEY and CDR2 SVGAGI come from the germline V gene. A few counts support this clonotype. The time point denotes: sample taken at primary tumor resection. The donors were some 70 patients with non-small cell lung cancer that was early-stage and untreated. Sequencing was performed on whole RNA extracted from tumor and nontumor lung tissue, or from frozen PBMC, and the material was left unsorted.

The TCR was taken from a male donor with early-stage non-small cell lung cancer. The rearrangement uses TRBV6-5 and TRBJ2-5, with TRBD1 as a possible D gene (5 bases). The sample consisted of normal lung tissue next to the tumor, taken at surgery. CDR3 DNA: TGTGCCAGCAGTTCTTGGGGCGGAAAGACCCAGTACTTC. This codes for CASSSWGGKTQYF.